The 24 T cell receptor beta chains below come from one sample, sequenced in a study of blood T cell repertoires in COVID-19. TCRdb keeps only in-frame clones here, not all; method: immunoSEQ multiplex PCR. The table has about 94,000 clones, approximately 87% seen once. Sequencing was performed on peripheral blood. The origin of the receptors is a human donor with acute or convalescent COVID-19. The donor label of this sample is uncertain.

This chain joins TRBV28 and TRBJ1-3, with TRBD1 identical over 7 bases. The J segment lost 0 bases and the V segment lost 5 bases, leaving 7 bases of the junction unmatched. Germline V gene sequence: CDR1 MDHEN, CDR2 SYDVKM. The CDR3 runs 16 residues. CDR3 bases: TGTGCCAGCAGTCTGCGGGACAGACTCTCTGGAAACACCATATATTTT. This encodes CASSLRDRLSGNTIYF.

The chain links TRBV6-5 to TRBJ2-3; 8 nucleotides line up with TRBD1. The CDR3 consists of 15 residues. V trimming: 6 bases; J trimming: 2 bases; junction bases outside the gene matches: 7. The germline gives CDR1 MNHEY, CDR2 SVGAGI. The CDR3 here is CASSPPQGATDTQYF. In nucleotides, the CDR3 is TGTGCCAGCAGCCCCCCGCAGGGGGCCACAGATACGCAGTATTTT.

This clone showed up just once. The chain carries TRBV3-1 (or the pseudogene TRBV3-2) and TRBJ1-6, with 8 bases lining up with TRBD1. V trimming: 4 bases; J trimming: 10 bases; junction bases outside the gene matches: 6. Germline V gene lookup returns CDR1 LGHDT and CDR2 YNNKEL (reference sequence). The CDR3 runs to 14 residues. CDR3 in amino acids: CASSPDRGASPLHF. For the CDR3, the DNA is TGTGCCAGCAGCCCCGACAGGGGCGCATCACCCCTCCACTTT.

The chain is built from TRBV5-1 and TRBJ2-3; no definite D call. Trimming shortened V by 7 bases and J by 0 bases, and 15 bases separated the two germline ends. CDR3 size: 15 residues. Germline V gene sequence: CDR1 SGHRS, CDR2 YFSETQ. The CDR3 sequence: CASHSIQASTDTQYF. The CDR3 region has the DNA TGCGCCAGCCATAGTATCCAGGCTAGCACAGATACGCAGTATTTT.

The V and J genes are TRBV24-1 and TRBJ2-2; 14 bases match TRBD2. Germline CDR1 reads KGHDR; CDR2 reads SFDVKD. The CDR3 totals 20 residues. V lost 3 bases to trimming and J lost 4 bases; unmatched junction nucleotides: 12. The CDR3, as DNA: TGTGCCACCAGTGATCCCCGGACTAGCGGGGGGCGGCCGAGCACCGGGGAGCTGTTTTTT. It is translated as CATSDPRTSGGRPSTGELFF.

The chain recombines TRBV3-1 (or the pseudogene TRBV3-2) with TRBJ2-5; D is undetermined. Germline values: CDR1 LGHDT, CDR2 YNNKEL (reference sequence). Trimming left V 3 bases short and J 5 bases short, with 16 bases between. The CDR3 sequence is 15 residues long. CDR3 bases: TGTGCCAGCAGCCACGGGTATCCGTCCTCTGAGACCCAGTACTTC. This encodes CASSHGYPSSETQYF.

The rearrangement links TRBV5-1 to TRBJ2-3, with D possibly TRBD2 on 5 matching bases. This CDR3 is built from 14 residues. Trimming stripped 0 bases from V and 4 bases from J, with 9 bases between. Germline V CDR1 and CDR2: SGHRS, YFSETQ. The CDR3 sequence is CASSLDGGADTQYF. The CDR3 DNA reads TGCGCCAGCAGCTTGGATGGAGGCGCAGATACGCAGTATTTT.

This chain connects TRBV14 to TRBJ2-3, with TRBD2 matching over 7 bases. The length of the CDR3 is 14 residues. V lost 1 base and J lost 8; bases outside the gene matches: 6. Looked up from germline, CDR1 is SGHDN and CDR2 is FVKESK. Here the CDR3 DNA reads TGTGCCAGCAGCCAAGTTCGTACGGGGGGTACGCAGTATTTT. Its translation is CASSQVRTGGTQYF.

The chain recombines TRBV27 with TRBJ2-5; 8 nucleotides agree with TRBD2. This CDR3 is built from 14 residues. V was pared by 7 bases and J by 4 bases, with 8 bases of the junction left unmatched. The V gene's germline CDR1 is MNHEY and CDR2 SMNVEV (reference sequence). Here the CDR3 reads CASTNGGASETQYF. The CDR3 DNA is TGTGCCAGCACGAACGGGGGGGCTTCAGAGACCCAGTACTTC.

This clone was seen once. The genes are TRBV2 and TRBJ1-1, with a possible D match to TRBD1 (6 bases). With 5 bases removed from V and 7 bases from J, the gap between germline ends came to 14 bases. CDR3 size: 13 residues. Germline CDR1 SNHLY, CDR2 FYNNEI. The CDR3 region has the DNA TGTGCCAGCAGTAGGGACACCTTTTTTGAAGCTTTCTTT. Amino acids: CASSRDTFFEAFF.

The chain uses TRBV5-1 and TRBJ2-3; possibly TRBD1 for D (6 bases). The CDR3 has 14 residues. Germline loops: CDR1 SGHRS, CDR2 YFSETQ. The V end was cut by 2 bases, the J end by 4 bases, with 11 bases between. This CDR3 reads CASSLTGSSDTQYF. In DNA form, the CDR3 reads TGCGCCAGCAGCTTAACAGGGAGTTCAGATACGCAGTATTTT.

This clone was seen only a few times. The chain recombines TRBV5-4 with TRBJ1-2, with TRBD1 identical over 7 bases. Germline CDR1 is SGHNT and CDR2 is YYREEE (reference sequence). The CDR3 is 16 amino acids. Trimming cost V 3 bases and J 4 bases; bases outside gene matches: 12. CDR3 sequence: CASSWFVGGGGYGYTF. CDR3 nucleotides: TGTGCCAGCAGCTGGTTTGTTGGAGGGGGCGGCTATGGCTACACCTTC.

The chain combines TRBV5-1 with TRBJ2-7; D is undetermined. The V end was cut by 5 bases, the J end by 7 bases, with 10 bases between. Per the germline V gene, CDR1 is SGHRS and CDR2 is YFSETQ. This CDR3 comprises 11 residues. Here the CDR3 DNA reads TGCGCCAGCAGGGCGTCGGAGGAGCAGTACTTC. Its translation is CASRASEEQYF.

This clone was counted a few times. CDR3 coding DNA: TGTGCCAGCAGCTTTTACAGGGGACCCGGGGAGCTGTTTTTT. Protein sequence: CASSFYRGPGELFF. The chain joins TRBV11-2 to TRBJ2-2, with 7 positions matching TRBD1. Germline V gene lookup returns CDR1 SGHAT and CDR2 FQNNGV. Germline trimming cut 3 bases from V and 6 bases from J; bases unmatched to any gene: 4. This CDR3 region has 14 residues. Variable domain in full (rest from reference TRBV11-2 and TRBJ2-2): EAGVAQSPRYKIIEKRQSVAFWCNPISGHATLYWYQQILGQGPKLLIQFQNNGVVDDSQLPKDRFSAERLKGVDSTLKIQPAKLEDSAVYLCASSFYRGPGELFFGEGSRLTVL.

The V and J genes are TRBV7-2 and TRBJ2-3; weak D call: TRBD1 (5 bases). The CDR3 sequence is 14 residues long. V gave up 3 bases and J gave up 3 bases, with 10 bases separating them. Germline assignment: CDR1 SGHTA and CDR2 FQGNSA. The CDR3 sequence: CASSLLGETDTQYF. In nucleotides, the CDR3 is TGTGCCAGCAGCTTGTTAGGGGAAACAGATACGCAGTATTTT.

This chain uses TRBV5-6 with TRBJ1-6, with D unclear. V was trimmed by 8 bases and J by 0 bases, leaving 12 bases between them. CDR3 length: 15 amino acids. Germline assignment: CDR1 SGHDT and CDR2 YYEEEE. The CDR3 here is CASANGSSYNSPLHF. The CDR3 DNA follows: TGTGCCAGTGCGAATGGTAGCTCCTATAATTCACCCCTCCACTTT.

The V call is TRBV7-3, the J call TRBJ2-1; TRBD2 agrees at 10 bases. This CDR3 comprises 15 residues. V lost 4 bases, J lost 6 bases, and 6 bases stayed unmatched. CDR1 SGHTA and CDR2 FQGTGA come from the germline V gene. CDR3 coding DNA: TGTGCCAGCAGCTCTAGCGGGGGAGTTCGCAATGAGCAGTTCTTC. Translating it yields CASSSSGGVRNEQFF. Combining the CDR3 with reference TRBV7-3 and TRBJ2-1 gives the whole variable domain GAGVSQTPSNKVTEKGKYVELRCDPISGHTALYWYRQSLGQGPEFLIYFQGTGAADDSGLPNDRFFAVRPEGSVSTLKIQRTERGDSAVYLCASSSSGGVRNEQFFGPGTRLTVL.

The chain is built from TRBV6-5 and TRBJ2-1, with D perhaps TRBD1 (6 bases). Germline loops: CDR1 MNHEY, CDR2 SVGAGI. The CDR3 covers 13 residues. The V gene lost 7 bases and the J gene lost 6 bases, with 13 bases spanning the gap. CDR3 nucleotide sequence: TGTGCCAGCAACCAGGGGATCATCAATGAGCAGTTCTTC. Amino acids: CASNQGIINEQFF.

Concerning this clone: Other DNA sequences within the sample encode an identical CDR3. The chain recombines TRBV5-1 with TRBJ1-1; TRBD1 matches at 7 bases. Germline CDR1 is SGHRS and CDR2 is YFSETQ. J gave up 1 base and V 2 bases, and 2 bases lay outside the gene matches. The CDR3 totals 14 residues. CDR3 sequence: CASSLDRANTEAFF. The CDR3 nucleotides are TGCGCCAGCAGCTTAGACAGGGCGAACACTGAAGCTTTCTTT.

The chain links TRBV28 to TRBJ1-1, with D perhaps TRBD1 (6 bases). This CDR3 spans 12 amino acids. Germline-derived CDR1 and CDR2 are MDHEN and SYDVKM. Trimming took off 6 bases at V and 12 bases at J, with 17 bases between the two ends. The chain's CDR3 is CASRGTRDNTFF. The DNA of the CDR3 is TGTGCCAGCAGGGGAACGAGGGACAACACTTTCTTT.

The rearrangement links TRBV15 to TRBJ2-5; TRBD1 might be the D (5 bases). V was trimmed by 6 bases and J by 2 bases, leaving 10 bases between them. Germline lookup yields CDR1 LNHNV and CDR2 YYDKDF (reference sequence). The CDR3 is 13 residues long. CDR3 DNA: TGTGCCACCAGTCCCAGGGCGCAAGAGACCCAGTACTTC. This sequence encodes CATSPRAQETQYF. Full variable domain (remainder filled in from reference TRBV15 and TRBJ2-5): DAMVIQNPRYQVTQFGKPVTLSCSQTLNHNVMYWYQQKSSQAPKLLFHYYDKDFNNEADTPDNFQSRRPNTSFCFLDIRSPGLGDTAMYLCATSPRAQETQYFGPGTRLLVL.

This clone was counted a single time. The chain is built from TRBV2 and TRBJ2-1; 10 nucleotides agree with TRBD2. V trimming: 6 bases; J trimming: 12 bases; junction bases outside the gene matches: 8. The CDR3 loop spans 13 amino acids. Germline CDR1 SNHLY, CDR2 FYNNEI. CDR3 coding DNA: TGTGCCAGCAGCAAACTAGCGGGGTCTGCGCAGTTCTTC. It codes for CASSKLAGSAQFF.

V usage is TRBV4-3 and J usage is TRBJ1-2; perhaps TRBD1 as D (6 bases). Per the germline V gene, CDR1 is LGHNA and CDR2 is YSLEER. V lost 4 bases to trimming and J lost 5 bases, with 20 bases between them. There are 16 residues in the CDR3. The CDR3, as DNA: TGCGCCAGCAGCCCGGTGGGGGCAGGGGCCCAATATGGCTACACCTTC. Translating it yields CASSPVGAGAQYGYTF.

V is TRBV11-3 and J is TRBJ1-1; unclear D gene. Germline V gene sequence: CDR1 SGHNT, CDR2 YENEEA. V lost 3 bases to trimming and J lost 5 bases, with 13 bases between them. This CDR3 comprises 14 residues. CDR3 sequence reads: CASSFSWLGTEAFF. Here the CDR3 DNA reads TGTGCCAGCAGCTTTAGTTGGCTCGGGACTGAAGCTTTCTTT.